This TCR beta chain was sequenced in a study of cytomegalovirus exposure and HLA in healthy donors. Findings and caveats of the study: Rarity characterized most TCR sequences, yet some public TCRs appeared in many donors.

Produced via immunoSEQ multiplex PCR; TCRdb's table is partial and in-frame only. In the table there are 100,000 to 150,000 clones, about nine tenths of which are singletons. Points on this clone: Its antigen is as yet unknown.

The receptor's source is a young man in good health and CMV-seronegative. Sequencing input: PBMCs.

CDR3 coding DNA: TGTGCCAGCAGTCCGGGACAGGGGGCTCTAACTGAAGCTTTCTTT. As protein: CASSPGQGALTEAFF. The chain is built from TRBV2 and TRBJ1-1, with 12 bases identical to TRBD1. V lost 5 bases, J lost 5 bases, and 6 bases stayed unmatched. Germline V gene data show CDR1 as SNHLY and CDR2 as FYNNEI. This CDR3 has 15 amino acids.